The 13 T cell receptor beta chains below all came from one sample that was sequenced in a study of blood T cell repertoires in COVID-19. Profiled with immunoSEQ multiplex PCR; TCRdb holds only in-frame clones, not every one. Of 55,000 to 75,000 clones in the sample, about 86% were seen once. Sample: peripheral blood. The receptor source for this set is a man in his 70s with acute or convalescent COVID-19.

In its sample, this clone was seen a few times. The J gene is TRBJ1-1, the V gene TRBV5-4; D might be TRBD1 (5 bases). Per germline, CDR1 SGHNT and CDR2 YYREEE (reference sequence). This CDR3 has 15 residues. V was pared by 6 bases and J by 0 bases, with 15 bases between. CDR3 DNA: TGTGCCAGCACCGAAGACAGTCTCATGAACACTGAAGCTTTCTTT. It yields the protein CASTEDSLMNTEAFF.

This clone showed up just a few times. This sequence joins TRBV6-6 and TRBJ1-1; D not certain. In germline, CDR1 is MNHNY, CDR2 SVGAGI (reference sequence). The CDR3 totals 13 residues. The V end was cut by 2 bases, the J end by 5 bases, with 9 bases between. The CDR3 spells CASSYPGRTEAFF. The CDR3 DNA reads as TGTGCCAGCAGTTACCCAGGTAGAACTGAAGCTTTCTTT.

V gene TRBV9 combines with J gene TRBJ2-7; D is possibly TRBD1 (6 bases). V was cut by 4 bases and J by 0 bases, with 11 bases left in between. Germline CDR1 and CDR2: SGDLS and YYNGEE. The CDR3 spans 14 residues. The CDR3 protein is CASSPRQASYEQYF. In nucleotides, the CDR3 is TGTGCCAGCAGCCCACGACAGGCCTCCTACGAGCAGTACTTC.

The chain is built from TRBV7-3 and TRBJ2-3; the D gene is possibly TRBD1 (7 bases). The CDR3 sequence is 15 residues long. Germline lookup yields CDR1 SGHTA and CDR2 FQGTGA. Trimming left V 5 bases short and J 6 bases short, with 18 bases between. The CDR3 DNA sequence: TGTGCCAGCAGCACACACACGCAGGGGGGTGATACGCAGTATTTT. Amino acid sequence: CASSTHTQGGDTQYF.

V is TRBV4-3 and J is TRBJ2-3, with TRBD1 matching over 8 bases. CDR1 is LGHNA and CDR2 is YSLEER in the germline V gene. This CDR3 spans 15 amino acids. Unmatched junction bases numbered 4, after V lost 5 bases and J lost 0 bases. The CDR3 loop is CASSRGQASTDTQYF. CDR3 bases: TGCGCCAGCAGCAGGGGACAGGCAAGCACAGATACGCAGTATTTT.

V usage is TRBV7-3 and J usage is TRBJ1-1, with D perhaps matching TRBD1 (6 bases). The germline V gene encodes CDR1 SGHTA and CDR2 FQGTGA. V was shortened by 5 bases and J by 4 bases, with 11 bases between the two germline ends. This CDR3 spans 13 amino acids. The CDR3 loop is CASSLTGTTEAFF. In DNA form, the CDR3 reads TGTGCCAGCAGCCTTACAGGGACCACTGAAGCTTTCTTT.

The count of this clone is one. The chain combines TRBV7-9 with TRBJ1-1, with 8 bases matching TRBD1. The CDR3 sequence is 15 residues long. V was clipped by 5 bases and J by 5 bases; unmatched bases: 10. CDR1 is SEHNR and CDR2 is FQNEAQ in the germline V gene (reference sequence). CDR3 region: CASSLIRGRWTEAFF. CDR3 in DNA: TGTGCCAGCAGCCTTATCAGGGGGCGGTGGACTGAAGCTTTCTTT.

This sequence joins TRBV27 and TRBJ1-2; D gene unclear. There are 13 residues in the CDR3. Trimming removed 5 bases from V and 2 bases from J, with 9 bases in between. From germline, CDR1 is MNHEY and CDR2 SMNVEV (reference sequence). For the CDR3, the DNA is TGTGCCAGCAGTGACTCCGGGAACTATGGCTACACCTTC. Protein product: CASSDSGNYGYTF.

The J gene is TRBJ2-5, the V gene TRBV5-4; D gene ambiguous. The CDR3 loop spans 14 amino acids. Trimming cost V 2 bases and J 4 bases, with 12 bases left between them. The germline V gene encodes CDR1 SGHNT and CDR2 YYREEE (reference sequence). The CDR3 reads CASSLESDGETQYF. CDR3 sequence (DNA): TGTGCCAGCAGCTTAGAAAGCGATGGAGAGACCCAGTACTTC.

The CDR3 DNA follows: TGTGCCAGCAGCTTCCCGGCGAGGGACAGCGTTGACACCGGGGAGCTGTTTTTT. It codes for CASSFPARDSVDTGELFF. J is TRBJ2-2 and V is TRBV7-9, with 7 positions matching TRBD1. CDR3 length: 18 amino acids. The V and J ends lost 3 bases and 3 bases, in that order; junction bases with no gene match: 13. The V gene's germline CDR1 is SEHNR and CDR2 FQNEAQ (reference sequence).

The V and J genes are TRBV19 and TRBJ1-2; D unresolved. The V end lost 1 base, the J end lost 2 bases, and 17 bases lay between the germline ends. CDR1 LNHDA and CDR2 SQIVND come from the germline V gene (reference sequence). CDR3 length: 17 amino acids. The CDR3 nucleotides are TGTGCCAGTAGTATAGGAGGGCCTCTGAGGGAGAACTATGGCTACACCTTC. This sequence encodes CASSIGGPLRENYGYTF.

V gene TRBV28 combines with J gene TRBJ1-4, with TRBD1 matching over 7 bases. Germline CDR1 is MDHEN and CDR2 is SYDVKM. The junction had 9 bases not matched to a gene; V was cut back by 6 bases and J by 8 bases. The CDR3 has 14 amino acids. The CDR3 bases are TGTGCCAGCAGGGCAGGGGGAGCGGAAGAAAAACTGTTTTTT. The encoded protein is CASRAGGAEEKLFF.

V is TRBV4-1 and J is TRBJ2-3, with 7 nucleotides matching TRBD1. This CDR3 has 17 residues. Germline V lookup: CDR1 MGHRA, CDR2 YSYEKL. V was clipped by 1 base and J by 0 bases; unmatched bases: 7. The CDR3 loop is CASSQGYGTVSTDTQYF. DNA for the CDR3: TGCGCCAGCAGCCAAGGGTACGGGACAGTGAGCACAGATACGCAGTATTTT.